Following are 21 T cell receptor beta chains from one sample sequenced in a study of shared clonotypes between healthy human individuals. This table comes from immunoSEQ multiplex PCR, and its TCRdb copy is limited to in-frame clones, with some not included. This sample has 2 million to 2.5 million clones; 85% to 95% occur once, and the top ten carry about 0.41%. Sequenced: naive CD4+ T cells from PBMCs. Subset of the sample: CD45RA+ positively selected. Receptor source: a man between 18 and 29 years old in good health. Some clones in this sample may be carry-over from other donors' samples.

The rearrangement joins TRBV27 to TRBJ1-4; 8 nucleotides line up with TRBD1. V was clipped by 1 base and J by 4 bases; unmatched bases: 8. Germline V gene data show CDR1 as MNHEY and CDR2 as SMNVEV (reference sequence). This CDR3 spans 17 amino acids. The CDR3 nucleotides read TGTGCCAGCAGTTTATTCACCGACAGGGGAAGTAATGAAAAACTGTTTTTT. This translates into CASSLFTDRGSNEKLFF.

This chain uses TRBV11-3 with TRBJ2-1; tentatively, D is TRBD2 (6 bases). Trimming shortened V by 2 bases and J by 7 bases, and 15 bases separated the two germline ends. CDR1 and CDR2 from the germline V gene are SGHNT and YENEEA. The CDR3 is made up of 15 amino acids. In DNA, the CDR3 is TGTGCCAGCAGCTTATTGACGGGAGTGGGGAATGAGCAGTTCTTC. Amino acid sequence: CASSLLTGVGNEQFF.

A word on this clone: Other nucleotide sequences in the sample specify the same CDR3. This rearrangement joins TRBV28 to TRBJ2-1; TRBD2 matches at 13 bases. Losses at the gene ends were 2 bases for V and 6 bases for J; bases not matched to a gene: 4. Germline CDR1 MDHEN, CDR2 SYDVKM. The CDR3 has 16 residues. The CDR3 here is CASSLLRLAGGNEQFF. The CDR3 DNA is TGTGCCAGCAGTTTACTCAGACTAGCGGGAGGCAATGAGCAGTTCTTC.

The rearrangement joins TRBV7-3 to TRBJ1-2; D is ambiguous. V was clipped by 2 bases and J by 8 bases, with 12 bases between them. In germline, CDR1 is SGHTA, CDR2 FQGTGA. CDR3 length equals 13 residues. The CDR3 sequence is CASSLDREEGYTF. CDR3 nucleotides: TGTGCCAGCAGCTTAGATCGGGAGGAAGGCTACACCTTC.

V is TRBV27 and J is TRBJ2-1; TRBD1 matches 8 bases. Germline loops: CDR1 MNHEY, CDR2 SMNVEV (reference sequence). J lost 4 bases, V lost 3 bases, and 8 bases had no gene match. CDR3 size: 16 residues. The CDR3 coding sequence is TGTGCCAGCAGTTTGAGTGACAGGGGTCGGTACAATGAGCAGTTCTTC. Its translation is CASSLSDRGRYNEQFF.

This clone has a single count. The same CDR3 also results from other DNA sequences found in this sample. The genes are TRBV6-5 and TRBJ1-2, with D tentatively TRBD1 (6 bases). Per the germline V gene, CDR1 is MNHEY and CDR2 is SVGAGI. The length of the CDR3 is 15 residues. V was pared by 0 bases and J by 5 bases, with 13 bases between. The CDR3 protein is CASSYSGGLGYGYTF. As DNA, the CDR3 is TGTGCCAGCAGTTACTCGGGGGGGCTGGGGTATGGCTACACCTTC.

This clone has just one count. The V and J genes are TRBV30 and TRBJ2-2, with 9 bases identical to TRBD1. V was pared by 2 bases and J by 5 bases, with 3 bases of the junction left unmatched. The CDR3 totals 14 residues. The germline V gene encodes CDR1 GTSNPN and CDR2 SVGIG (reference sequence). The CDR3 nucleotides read TGTGCCTGGAGTCGGGACAGGGTTACCGGGGAGCTGTTTTTT. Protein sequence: CAWSRDRVTGELFF.

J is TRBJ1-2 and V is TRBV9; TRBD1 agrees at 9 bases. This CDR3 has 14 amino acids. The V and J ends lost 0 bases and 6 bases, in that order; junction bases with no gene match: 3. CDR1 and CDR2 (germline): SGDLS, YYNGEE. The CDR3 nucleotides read TGTGCCAGCAGCGTAGCATGGGACAGGGATGGCTACACCTTC. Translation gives CASSVAWDRDGYTF. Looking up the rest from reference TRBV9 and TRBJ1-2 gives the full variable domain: DSGVTQTPKHLITATGQRVTLRCSPRSGDLSVYWYQQSLDQGLQFLIQYYNGEERAKGNILERFSAQQFPDLHSELNLSSLELGDSALYFCASSVAWDRDGYTFGSGTRLTVV.

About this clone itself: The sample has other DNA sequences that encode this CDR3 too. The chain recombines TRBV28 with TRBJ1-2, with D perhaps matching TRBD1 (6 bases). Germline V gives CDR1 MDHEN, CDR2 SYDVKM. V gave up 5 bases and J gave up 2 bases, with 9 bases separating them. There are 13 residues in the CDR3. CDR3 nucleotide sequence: TGTGCCAGCAGTCCCGACAGGAACTATGGCTACACCTTC. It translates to CASSPDRNYGYTF.

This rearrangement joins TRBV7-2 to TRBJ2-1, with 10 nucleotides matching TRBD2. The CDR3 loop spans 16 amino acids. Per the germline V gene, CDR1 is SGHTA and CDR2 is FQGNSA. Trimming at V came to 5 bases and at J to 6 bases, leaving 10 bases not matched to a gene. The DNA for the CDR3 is TGTGCCAGCAGCCTCGCTGGGGCTAGCGGGGGCAATGAGCAGTTCTTC. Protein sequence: CASSLAGASGGNEQFF.

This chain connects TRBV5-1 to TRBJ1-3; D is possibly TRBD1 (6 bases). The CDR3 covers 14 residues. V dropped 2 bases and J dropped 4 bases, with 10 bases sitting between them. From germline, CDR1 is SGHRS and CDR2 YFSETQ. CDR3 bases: TGCGCCAGCAGCTTTGAGGGGGGCGGAAACACCATATATTTT. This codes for CASSFEGGGNTIYF.

CDR3 nucleotides: TGTGCCAGCAGGCCCACGACCTCCTACAATGAGCAGTTCTTC. It translates to CASRPTTSYNEQFF. The rearrangement uses TRBV28 and TRBJ2-1; D gene uncertain. CDR1 and CDR2 from the germline V gene are MDHEN and SYDVKM. Trimming took 6 bases from V and 0 from J, leaving 9 bases between them. CDR3 size: 14 residues.

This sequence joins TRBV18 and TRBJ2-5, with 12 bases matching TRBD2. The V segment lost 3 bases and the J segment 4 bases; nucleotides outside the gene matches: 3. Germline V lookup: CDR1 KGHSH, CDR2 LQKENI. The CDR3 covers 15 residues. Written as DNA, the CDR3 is TGTGCCAGCTCACCGACTAGCGGGAGTCGAGAGACCCAGTACTTC. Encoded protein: CASSPTSGSRETQYF.

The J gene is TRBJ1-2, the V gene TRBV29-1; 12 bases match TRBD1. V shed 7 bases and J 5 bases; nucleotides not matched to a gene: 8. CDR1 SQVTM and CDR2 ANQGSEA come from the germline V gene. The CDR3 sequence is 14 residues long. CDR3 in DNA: TGCAGCGCCGAGGGGACAGGGGGCAGATATGGCTACACCTTC. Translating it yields CSAEGTGGRYGYTF.

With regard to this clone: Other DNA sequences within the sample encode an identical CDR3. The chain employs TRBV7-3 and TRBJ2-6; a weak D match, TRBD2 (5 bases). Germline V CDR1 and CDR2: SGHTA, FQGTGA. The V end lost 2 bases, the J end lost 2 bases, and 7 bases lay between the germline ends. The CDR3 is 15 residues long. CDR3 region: CASSLGGTGANVLTF. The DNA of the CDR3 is TGTGCCAGCAGCTTAGGAGGAACTGGGGCCAACGTCCTGACTTTC.

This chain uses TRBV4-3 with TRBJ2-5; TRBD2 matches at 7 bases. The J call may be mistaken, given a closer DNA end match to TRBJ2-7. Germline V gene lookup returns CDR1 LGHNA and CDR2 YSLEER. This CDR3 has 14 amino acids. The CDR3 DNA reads TGCGCCAGCAGCCAAGAAGCGGGACCCTACGAGCAGTACTTC. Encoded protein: CASSQEAGPYEQYF.

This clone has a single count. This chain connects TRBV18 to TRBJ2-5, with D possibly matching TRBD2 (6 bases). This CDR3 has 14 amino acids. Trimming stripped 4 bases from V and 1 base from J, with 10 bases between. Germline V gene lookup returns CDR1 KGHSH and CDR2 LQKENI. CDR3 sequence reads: CASSQRGGQETQYF. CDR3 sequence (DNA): TGTGCCAGCTCACAAAGGGGAGGCCAAGAGACCCAGTACTTC.

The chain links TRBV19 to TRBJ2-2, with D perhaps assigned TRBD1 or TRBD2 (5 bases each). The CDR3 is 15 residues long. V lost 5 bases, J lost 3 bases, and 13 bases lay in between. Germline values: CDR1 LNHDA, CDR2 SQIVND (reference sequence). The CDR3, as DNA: TGTGCCAGTAGTGTTCCGGGACGGGACACCGGGGAGCTGTTTTTT. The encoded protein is CASSVPGRDTGELFF.

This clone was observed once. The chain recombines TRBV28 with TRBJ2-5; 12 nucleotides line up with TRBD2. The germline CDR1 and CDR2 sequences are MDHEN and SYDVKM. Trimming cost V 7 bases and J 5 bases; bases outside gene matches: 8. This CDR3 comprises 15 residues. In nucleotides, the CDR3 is TGTGCCAGCAATCAACTAGCGGGAGGTTCGGAGACCCAGTACTTC. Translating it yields CASNQLAGGSETQYF.

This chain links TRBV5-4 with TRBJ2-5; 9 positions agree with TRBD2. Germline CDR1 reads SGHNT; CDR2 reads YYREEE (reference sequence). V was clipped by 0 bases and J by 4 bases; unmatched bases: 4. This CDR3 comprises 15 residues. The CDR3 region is CASSLGLAALETQYF. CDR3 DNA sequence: TGTGCCAGCAGCTTGGGACTAGCGGCCTTAGAGACCCAGTACTTC. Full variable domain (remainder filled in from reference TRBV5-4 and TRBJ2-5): ETGVTQSPTHLIKTRGQQVTLRCSSQSGHNTVSWYQQALGQGPQFIFQYYREEENGRGNFPPRFSGLQFPNYSSELNVNALELDDSALYLCASSLGLAALETQYFGPGTRLLVL.

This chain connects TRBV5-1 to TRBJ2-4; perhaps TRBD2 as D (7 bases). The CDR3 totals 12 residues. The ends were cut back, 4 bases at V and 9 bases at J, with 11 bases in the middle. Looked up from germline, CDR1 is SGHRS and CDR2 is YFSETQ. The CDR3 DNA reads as TGCGCCAGCAGCCAGGGAGGGGGCATTCAGTACTTC. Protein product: CASSQGGGIQYF.